This TCR beta chain was documented in a study of shared clonotypes between healthy human individuals. The study's findings and limits: A limitation of the genetic and exposure-history diversity represented arose from few donors.

The table came from immunoSEQ multiplex PCR; TCRdb's copy has only in-frame clones and leaves some out. This table holds under 1,100,000 clones, 78% found once. For this clone: As yet, its antigen is unknown.

The receptor was isolated from a man aged 18 to 30 in good health. Some clones in this sample may be carry-over from other donors' samples. The source material was memory CD4+ T cells from PBMCs. Indicated subset: CD45RA-negative fraction.

The CDR3 here is CAISELAGVGTGELFF. In DNA form, the CDR3 reads TGTGCCATCAGCGAACTAGCGGGAGTGGGCACCGGGGAGCTGTTTTTT. The V gene is TRBV10-3, the J gene TRBJ2-2; 11 bases are a match to TRBD2. In germline, CDR1 is ENHRY, CDR2 SYGVKD. The length of the CDR3 is 16 residues. V trimming: 6 bases; J trimming: 4 bases; junction bases outside the gene matches: 7.